Reported below is one T cell receptor beta chain. What it binds is not known. Primers: 60 Vbeta forward and 13 Jbeta reverse. Per the original data handling: About 10 million of some 80 million unique TCR beta chains were shared, per a later count. Sequenced by immunoSEQ multiplex PCR; TCRdb stores in-frame clones only, minus some. V, J and clone size are those of that table, while D and trimming were read from the DNA. Of a few hundred thousand clones listed, 70% to 85% are singletons. This sample was included in a study of cytomegalovirus exposure and HLA in healthy donors. Points from the study as a whole: Using the classifier, cytomegalovirus status was reportedly diagnosed with high specificity and sensitivity. Later on, an analysis found that several of the most significant clusters appeared to be linked to common viral pathogens, which included parvovirus B19. Rarity characterized most TCR sequences, yet some public TCRs appeared in many donors.

V was pared by 5 bases and J by 5 bases, with 11 bases between. Germline V gives CDR1 MNHNS, CDR2 SASEGT. The CDR3 length is 13 residues. The chain links TRBV6-1 to TRBJ2-3; D possibly corresponds to TRBD2 (5 bases). This receptor was taken from a woman aged 55-75 years in good health and CMV-seropositive. Sequenced sample: PBMCs. The CDR3 region is CASSQSGGDTQYF. The DNA of the CDR3 is TGTGCCAGCAGTCAGTCCGGAGGAGATACGCAGTATTTT.